Below are 2 T cell receptor beta chains sequenced from a single sample in a study of cytomegalovirus exposure and HLA in healthy donors (dated by TCRdb to the late 2010s). The library was produced with the immunoSEQ multiplex PCR assay. The multiplex PCR relied on a mix of 60 forward primers for TCR Vbeta segments and 13 reverse primers for TCR Jbeta segments. TCRdb carries this immuneACCESS record with in-frame sequences only. Its versions omit some clonotypes, under half of them owing to an unresolved V gene in the studies checked, with the rest unexplained. The sample table records about 130,000 clones; roughly 74% of these occur just once. The top ten constitute under 8.5% of the sample. The material sequenced was PBMCs. The origin of the receptors is a male donor in good health and CMV-seronegative.

The V call is TRBV28, the J call TRBJ2-3; D might be TRBD2 (6 bases). CDR1 and CDR2 (germline): MDHEN, SYDVKM. Trimming shortened V by 8 bases and J by 10 bases, and 10 bases separated the two germline ends. The CDR3 covers 10 residues. The CDR3 DNA follows: TGTGCCAGCGGTCGGGACTCGCAGTATTTT. This encodes CASGRDSQYF.

This clone appeared a few times. This chain joins TRBV19 and TRBJ1-5, with D tentatively TRBD1 (6 bases). Trimming removed 7 bases from V and 2 bases from J, with 18 bases in between. From germline, CDR1 is LNHDA and CDR2 SQIVND (reference sequence). CDR3 length equals 16 residues. The CDR3 DNA sequence: TGTGCCAGTAACGGGGGGCTAGGGTCGGGCAATCAGCCCCAGCATTTT. Residues: CASNGGLGSGNQPQHF.